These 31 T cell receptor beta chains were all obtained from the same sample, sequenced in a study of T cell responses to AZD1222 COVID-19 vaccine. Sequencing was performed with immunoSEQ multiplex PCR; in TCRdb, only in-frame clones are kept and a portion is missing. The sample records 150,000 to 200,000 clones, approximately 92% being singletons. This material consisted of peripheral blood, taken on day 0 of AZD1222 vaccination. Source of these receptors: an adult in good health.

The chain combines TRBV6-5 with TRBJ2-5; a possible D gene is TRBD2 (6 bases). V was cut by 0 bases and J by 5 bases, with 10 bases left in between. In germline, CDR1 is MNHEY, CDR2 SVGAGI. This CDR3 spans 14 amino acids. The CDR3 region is CASSYSASVETQYF. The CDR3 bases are TGTGCCAGCAGTTACTCCGCTAGCGTGGAGACCCAGTACTTC.

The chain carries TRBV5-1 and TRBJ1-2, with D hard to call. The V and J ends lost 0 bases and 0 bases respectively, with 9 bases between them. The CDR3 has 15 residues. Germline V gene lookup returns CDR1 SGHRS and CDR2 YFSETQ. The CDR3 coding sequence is TGCGCCAGCAGCTTGGAAGGCGGCTCTAACTATGGCTACACCTTC. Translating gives CASSLEGGSNYGYTF.

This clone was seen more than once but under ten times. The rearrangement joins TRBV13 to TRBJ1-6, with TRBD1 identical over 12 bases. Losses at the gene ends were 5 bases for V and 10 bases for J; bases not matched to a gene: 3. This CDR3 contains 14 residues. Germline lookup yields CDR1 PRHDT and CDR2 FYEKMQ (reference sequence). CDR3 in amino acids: CASSRDRGQSPLHF. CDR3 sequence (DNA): TGTGCCAGCAGCAGGGACAGGGGGCAGTCACCCCTCCACTTT.

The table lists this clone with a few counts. CDR3: CASSYRDNYGYTF. CDR3 in DNA: TGTGCCAGCAGTTACCGGGACAACTATGGCTACACCTTC. The chain employs TRBV6-2 or TRBV6-3 and TRBJ1-2; TRBD1 is a possible D gene (5 bases). Per the germline V gene, CDR1 is MNHEY and CDR2 is SVGEGT. V lost 2 bases, J lost 2 bases, and 6 bases lay in between. CDR3 length: 13 amino acids.

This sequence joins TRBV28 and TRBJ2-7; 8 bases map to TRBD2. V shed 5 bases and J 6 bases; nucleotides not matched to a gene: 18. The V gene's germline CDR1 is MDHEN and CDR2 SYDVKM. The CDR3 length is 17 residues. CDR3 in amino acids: CASSLGGSGAGTGEQYV. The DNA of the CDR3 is TGTGCCAGCAGTCTGGGAGGTAGCGGGGCTGGGACGGGCGAGCAGTACGTC.

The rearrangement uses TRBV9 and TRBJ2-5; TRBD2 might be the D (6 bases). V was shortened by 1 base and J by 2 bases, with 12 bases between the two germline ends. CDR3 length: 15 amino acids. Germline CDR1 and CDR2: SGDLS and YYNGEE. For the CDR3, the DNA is TGTGCCAGCAGCGTATCGGCGGGATCGCAAGAGACCCAGTACTTC. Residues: CASSVSAGSQETQYF.

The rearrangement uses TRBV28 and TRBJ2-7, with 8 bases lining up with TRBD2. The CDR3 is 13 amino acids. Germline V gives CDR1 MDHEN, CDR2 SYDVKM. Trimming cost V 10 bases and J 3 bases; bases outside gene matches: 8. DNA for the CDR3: TGTGCCACCAATAGCGGGAACCTCTACGAGCAGTACGTC. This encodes CATNSGNLYEQYV.

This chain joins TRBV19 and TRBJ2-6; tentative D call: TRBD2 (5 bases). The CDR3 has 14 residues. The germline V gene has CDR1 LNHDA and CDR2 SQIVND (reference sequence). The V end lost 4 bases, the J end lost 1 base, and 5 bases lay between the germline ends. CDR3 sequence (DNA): TGTGCCAGTAGTACGGGATCTGGGGCCAACGTCCTGACTTTC. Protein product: CASSTGSGANVLTF.

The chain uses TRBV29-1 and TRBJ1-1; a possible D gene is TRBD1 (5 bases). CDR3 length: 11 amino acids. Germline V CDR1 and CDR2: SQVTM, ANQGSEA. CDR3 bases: TGCATGGGAGCGGACATCTATGAAGCTTTCTTT. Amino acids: CMGADIYEAFF.

In nucleotides, the CDR3 is TGTGCCAGCAGCTTCGGCGGTAACTATGGCTACACCTTC. This translates into CASSFGGNYGYTF. The chain is built from TRBV5-8 and TRBJ1-2; no reliable D call. Trimming removed 2 bases from V and 1 base from J, with 6 bases in between. The CDR3 is made up of 13 amino acids. Germline V lookup: CDR1 SGHTS, CDR2 YDEGEE.

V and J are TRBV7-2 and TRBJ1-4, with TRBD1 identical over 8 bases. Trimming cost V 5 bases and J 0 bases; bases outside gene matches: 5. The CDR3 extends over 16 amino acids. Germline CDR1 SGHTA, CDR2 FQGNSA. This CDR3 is CASSGGQEATNEKLFF. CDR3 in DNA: TGTGCCAGCAGCGGGGGACAGGAGGCAACTAATGAAAAACTGTTTTTT.

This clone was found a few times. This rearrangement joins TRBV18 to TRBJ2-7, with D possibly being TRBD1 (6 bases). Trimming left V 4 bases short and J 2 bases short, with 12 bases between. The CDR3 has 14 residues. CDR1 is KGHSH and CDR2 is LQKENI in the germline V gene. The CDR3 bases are TGTGCCAGCTCACTGGGGGCGGGCACCTACGAGCAGTACGTC. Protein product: CASSLGAGTYEQYV.

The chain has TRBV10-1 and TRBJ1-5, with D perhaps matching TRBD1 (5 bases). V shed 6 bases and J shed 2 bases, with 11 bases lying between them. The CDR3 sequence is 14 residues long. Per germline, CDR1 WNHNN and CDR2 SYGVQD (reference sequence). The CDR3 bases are TGCGCCAGCAGGAGGACGGGGGGCAATCAGCCCCAGCATTTT. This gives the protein CASRRTGGNQPQHF.

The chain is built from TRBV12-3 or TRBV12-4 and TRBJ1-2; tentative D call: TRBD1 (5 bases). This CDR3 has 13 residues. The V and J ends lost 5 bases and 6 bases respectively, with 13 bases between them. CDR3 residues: CASSEFWGDGYTF. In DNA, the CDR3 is TGTGCCAGCAGTGAGTTCTGGGGGGATGGCTACACCTTC.

The CDR3 DNA follows: TGCGCCAGCAGGACGGATACAGGTCTACTGTTTTTT. The encoded protein is CASRTDTGLLFF. The V gene is TRBV5-1, the J gene TRBJ1-4, with D maybe TRBD1 (5 bases). CDR1 is SGHRS and CDR2 is YFSETQ in the germline V gene. With 5 bases removed from V and 13 bases from J, the gap between germline ends came to 15 bases. This CDR3 has 12 residues.

The CDR3 region is CASRSPGHYFYTEAFF. The CDR3 coding sequence is TGTGCCAGCAGGTCACCGGGACATTACTTCTACACTGAAGCTTTCTTT. This chain joins TRBV28 and TRBJ1-1; D is perhaps TRBD1 (6 bases). Per the germline V gene, CDR1 is MDHEN and CDR2 is SYDVKM. The CDR3 runs to 16 residues. V was cut by 6 bases and J by 3 bases, with 20 bases left in between. Full variable domain (rest looked up from reference TRBV28 and TRBJ1-1): DVKVTQSSRYLVKRTGEKVFLECVQDMDHENMFWYRQDPGLGLRLIYFSYDVKMKEKGDIPEGYSVSREKKERFSLILESASTNQTSMYLCASRSPGHYFYTEAFFGQGTRLTVV.

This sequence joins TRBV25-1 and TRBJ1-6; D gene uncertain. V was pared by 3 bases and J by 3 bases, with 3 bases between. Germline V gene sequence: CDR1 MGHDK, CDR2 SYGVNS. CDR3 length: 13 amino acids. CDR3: CASSDYYNSPLHF. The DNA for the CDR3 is TGTGCCAGCAGTGACTACTATAATTCACCCCTCCACTTT.

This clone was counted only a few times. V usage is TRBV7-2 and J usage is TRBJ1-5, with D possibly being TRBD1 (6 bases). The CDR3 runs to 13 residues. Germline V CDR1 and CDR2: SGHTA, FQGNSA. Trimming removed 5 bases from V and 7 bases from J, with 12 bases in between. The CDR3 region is CASSEPGQQPQHF. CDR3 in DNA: TGTGCCAGCAGCGAACCTGGACAGCAGCCCCAGCATTTT.

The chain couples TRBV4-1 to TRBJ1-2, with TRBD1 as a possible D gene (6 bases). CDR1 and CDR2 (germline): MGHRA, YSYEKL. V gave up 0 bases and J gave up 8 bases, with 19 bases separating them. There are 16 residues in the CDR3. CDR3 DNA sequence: TGCGCCAGCAGCCAAGATGAATGGACAGCCGTAGGAGGCTACACCTTC. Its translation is CASSQDEWTAVGGYTF.

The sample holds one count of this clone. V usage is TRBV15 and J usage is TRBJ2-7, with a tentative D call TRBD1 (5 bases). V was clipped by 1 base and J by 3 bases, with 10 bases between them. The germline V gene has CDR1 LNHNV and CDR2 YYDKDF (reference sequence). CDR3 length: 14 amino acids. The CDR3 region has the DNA TGTGCCACCAGCAGAGTGAGACAGAACTACGAGCAGTACTTC. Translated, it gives CATSRVRQNYEQYF. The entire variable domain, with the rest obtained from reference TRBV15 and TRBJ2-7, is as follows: DAMVIQNPRYQVTQFGKPVTLSCSQTLNHNVMYWYQQKSSQAPKLLFHYYDKDFNNEADTPDNFQSRRPNTSFCFLDIRSPGLGDTAMYLCATSRVRQNYEQYFGPGTRLTVT.

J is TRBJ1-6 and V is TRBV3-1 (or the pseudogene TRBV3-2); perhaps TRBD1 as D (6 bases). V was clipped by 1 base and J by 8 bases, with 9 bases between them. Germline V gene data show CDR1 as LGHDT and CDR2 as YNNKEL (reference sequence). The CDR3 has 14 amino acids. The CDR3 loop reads CASSQGGAYSPLHF. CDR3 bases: TGTGCCAGCAGCCAAGGGGGGGCGTATTCACCCCTCCACTTT.

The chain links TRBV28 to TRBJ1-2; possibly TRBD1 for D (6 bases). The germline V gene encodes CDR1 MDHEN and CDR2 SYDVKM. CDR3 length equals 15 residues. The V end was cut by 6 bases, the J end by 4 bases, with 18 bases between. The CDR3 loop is CASSKASTGFYGYTF. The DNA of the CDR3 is TGTGCCAGCAGCAAGGCTTCAACAGGGTTCTATGGCTACACCTTC.

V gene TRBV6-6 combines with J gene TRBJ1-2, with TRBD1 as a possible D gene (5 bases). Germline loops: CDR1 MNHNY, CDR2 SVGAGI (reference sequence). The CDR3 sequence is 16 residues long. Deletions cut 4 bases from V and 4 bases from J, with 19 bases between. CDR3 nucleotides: TGTGCCAGCAGTTCCCCTCGGAGTAGGGGATTCTATGGCTACACCTTC. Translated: CASSSPRSRGFYGYTF.

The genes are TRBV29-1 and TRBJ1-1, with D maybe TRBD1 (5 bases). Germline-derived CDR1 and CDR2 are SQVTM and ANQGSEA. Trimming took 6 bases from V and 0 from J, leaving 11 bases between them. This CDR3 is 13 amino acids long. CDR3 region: CSVRGGVNTEAFF. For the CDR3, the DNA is TGCAGCGTCCGGGGAGGGGTGAACACTGAAGCTTTCTTT.

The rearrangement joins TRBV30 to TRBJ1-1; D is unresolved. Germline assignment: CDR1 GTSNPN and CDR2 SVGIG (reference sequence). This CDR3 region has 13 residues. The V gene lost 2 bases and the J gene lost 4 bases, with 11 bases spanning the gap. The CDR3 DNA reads TGTGCCTGGAGTAGTTCTGTCGCCACTGAAGCTTTCTTT. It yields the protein CAWSSSVATEAFF.

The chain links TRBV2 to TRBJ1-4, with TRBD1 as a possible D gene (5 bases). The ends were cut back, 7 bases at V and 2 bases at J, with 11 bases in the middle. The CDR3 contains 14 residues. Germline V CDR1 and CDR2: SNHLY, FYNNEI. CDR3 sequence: CASKIGVTNEKLFF. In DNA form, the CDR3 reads TGTGCCAGCAAGATAGGGGTCACTAATGAAAAACTGTTTTTT.

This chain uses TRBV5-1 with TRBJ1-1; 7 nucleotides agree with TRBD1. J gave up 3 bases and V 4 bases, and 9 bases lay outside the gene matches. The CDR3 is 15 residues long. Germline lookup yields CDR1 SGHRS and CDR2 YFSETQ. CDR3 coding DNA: TGCGCCAGCAGCGCGACGACAGGGTTGGACACTGAAGCTTTCTTT. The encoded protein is CASSATTGLDTEAFF.

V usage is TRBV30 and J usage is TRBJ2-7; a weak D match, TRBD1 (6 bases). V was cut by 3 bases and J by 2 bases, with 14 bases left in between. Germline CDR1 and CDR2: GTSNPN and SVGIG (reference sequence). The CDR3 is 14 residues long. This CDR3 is CAWSPHRVTYEQYV. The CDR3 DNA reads TGTGCCTGGAGCCCCCACAGGGTAACCTACGAGCAGTACGTC.

CDR3 DNA sequence: TGTGCCAGCAGCCAATCGAAGGGGCAAGGTTATGGCTACACCTTC. As protein: CASSQSKGQGYGYTF. This chain joins TRBV4-2 and TRBJ1-2, with D maybe TRBD1 (5 bases). Deletions cut 2 bases from V and 5 bases from J, with 15 bases between. The CDR3 totals 15 residues. Germline CDR1 and CDR2: LGHNA and YNFKEQ.

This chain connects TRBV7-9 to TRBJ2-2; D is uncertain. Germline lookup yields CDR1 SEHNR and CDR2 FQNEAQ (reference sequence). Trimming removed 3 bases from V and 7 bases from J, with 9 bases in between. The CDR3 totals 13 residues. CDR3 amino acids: CASSLDSGGELFF. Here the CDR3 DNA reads TGTGCCAGCAGCTTGGATTCGGGCGGGGAGCTGTTTTTT.

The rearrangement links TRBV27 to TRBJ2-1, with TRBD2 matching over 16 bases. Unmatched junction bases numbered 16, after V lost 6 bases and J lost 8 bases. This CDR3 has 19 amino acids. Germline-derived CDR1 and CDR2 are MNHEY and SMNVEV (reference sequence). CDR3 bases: TGTGCCAGCAGACTTCAACCCGGGACTAGCGGGGGGGCCTTGGATGAGCAGTTCTTC. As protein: CASRLQPGTSGGALDEQFF.